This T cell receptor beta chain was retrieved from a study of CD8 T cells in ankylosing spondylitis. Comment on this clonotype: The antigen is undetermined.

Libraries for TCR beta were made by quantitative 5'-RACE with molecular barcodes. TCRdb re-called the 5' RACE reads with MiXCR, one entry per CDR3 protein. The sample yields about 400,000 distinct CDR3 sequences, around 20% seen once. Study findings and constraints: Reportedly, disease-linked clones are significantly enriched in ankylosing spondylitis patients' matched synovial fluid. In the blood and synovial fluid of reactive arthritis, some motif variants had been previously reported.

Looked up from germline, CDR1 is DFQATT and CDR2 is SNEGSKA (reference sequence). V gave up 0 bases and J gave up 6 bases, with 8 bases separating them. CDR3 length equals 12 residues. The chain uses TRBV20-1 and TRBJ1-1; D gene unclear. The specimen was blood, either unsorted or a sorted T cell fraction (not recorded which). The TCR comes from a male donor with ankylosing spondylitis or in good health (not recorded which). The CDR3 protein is CSARDVAAEAFF. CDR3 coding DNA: TGCAGTGCTAGAGACGTGGCTGCTGAAGCTTTCTTT.